The 15 T cell receptor beta chains presented below share a single source sample, sequenced in a study of blood T cells in healthy people across ages. Through a sample-barcoded 5' primer and a J-beta primer mix, a second PCR was run for 7 to 11 cycles. TCRdb recomputed calls from the 5' RACE reads with MiXCR, one row per CDR3 protein. The sample has about 620,000 distinct CDR3 sequences; 20% to 25% are singletons. Sequencing was carried out using blood. The receptors stem from an older man in good health.

Concerning this clonotype itself: Sequence at one end of the junction differs from germline and may be a read error. V is TRBV7-9 and J is TRBJ1-1, with 9 bases that match TRBD1. The CDR3 totals 15 residues. Germline V CDR1 and CDR2: SEHNR, FQNEAQ (reference sequence). This CDR3 reads CASSLNRGLNTEAFF. DNA for the CDR3: TGCGCCAGCAGCTTAAACAGGGGGCTAAACACTGAAGCTTTCTTT.

This clonotype was detected only a few times. The rearrangement links TRBV2 to TRBJ2-5; the D gene is possibly TRBD1 (6 bases). Germline assignment: CDR1 SNHLY and CDR2 FYNNEI. V gave up 7 bases and J gave up 0 bases, with 9 bases separating them. This CDR3 comprises 13 residues. In DNA, the CDR3 is TGTGCCAGCACACGGGACAACCAAGAGACCCAGTACTTC. It specifies CASTRDNQETQYF.

The genes are TRBV20-1 and TRBJ2-1; 8 nucleotides match TRBD2. The CDR3 spans 15 residues. The ends lost 0 bases at V and 12 bases at J; junction bases unmatched: 13. From germline, CDR1 is DFQATT and CDR2 SNEGSKA (reference sequence). The CDR3 DNA is TGCAGTGCTAGAGATTCGGGAGGGCCCCAACCTGGGCAGTTCTTC. It is translated as CSARDSGGPQPGQFF.

The rearrangement links TRBV5-6 to TRBJ2-4; D is possibly TRBD1 (5 bases). The CDR3 has 13 amino acids. Germline V CDR1 and CDR2: SGHDT, YYEEEE. V dropped 0 bases and J dropped 6 bases, with 7 bases sitting between them. CDR3 DNA sequence: TGTGCCAGCAGCTTGGAAGGGGTAAACATTCAGTACTTC. Its translation is CASSLEGVNIQYF.

This clonotype was observed a few times. The V gene is TRBV9, the J gene TRBJ2-5; D gene uncertain. CDR1 SGDLS and CDR2 YYNGEE come from the germline V gene. Between the trimmed V and J ends, which lost 5 bases and 3 bases, there was a span of 17 bases. This CDR3 spans 15 amino acids. DNA for the CDR3: TGTGCCAGCAGGAAGAAAAGGTTTCCCGAAGAGACCCAGTACTTC. Its protein is CASRKKRFPEETQYF.

Comments on this clonotype: At one end, the junction sequence differs from germline, possibly due to a read error. This rearrangement joins TRBV6-4 to TRBJ2-2, with 8 nucleotides matching TRBD2. Germline CDR1 MRHNA, CDR2 SNTAGT. This CDR3 contains 15 residues. In DNA form, the CDR3 reads TGTGCCAGCAGTGAAAGCGGGGGAAACACCGGGGAGCTGTTCTTT. Protein product: CASSESGGNTGELFF.

In its sample, this clonotype was seen many times. The chain recombines TRBV7-2 with TRBJ2-1; no firm D call. The germline gives CDR1 SGHTA, CDR2 FQGNSA. Deletions cut 1 base from V and 0 bases from J, with 7 bases between. The length of the CDR3 is 15 residues. The CDR3 sequence is CASSLGVSSYNEQFF. DNA of the CDR3: TGTGCCAGCAGCTTAGGGGTCAGCTCCTACAATGAGCAGTTCTTC.

The rearrangement uses TRBV9 and TRBJ1-1; tentatively, D is TRBD1 (5 bases). The germline CDR1 and CDR2 sequences are SGDLS and YYNGEE. V gave up 0 bases and J gave up 3 bases, with 9 bases separating them. This CDR3 has 14 amino acids. The CDR3 sequence: CASSVDGRDTEAFF. The CDR3 region has the DNA TGTGCCAGCAGCGTAGATGGCAGGGACACTGAAGCTTTCTTT.

This clonotype was observed a handful of times. This chain uses TRBV6-5 with TRBJ2-7; 9 bases agree with TRBD2. The V and J ends lost 6 bases and 2 bases, in that order; junction bases with no gene match: 17. CDR1 and CDR2 (germline): MNHEY, SVGAGI. The CDR3 consists of 18 residues. This CDR3 reads CASRTQSPSSGNPYEQYF. CDR3 DNA: TGTGCCAGCAGAACTCAGAGTCCTTCTAGCGGGAATCCCTACGAGCAGTACTTC.

This clonotype was counted a few times. V gene TRBV6-2 or TRBV6-3 combines with J gene TRBJ2-4; no clear D gene. V lost 0 bases to trimming and J lost 0 bases, with 12 bases between them. Germline values: CDR1 MNHEY, CDR2 SVGEGT. This CDR3 has 17 amino acids. CDR3 loop: CASSYSSSGIAKNIQYF. As DNA, the CDR3 is TGTGCCAGCAGTTACTCGAGTTCGGGTATAGCCAAAAACATTCAGTACTTC.

In nucleotides, the CDR3 is TGTGCCAGCAGCATGGTGTCGGGATTCAATGAGCAGTTCTTC. Protein: CASSMVSGFNEQFF. The J gene is TRBJ2-1, the V gene TRBV27, with a possible D match to TRBD2 (5 bases). CDR3 length: 14 residues. V gave up 6 bases and J gave up 6 bases, with 15 bases separating them. CDR1 is MNHEY and CDR2 is SMNVEV in the germline V gene (reference sequence).

V gene TRBV29-1 combines with J gene TRBJ2-5; 8 bases match TRBD1. CDR1 is SQVTM, CDR2 ANQGSEA, per germline. Trimming at V came to 7 bases and at J to 2 bases, leaving 3 bases not matched to a gene. CDR3 length: 12 residues. The chain's CDR3 is CSAYRGQETQYF. CDR3 DNA sequence: TGCAGCGCTTACAGGGGGCAAGAGACCCAGTACTTC.

This clonotype was observed a few times. The rearrangement uses TRBV20-1 and TRBJ2-1; D gene unclear. V was pared by 0 bases and J by 0 bases, with 9 bases between. Germline V gene data show CDR1 as DFQATT and CDR2 as SNEGSKA (reference sequence). The CDR3 runs 15 residues. CDR3 sequence (DNA): TGCAGTGCTAGAGATCGGGTTAGCTCCTACAATGAGCAGTTCTTC. Its translation: CSARDRVSSYNEQFF.

This clonotype was observed a handful of times. The chain has TRBV29-1 and TRBJ2-1; 11 positions agree with TRBD2. The junction had 8 bases not matched to a gene; V was cut back by 5 bases and J by 8 bases. Germline-derived CDR1 and CDR2 are SQVTM and ANQGSEA. The length of the CDR3 is 14 residues. CDR3 DNA: TGCAGCGTTTTGACTAGCGGGGCTGGCTATGAGCAGTTCTTC. Encoded protein: CSVLTSGAGYEQFF.

This sequence joins TRBV20-1 and TRBJ2-5; no definite D call. Germline lookup yields CDR1 DFQATT and CDR2 SNEGSKA (reference sequence). The germline V and J ends were trimmed by 3 bases and 5 bases, with 10 bases remaining between them. The length of the CDR3 is 12 residues. CDR3 nucleotide sequence: TGCAGTGCTAGTGGATCCCTTGAGACCCAGTACTTC. Encoded protein: CSASGSLETQYF.